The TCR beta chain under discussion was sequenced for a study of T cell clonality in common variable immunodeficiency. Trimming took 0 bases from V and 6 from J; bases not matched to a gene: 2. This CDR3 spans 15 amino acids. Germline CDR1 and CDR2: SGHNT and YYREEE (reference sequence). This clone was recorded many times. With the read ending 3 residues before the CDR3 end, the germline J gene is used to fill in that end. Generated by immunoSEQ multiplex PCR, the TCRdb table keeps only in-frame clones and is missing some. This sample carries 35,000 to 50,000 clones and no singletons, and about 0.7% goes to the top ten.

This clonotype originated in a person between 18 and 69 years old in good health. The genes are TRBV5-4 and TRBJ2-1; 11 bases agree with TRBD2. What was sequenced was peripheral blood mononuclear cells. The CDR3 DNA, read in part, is TGTGCCAGCAGCTTGGCTAGCGGGGGGCCCAATGAG. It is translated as CASSLASGGPNE. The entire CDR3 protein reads CASSLASGGPNEQFF.